This T cell receptor beta chain was captured by sequencing in a study of cytomegalovirus exposure and HLA in healthy donors. PCR used 60 Vbeta primers and 13 Jbeta primers. The method was immunoSEQ multiplex PCR; TCRdb's version includes in-frame clones alone and lacks a portion of them. The table lists 150,000 to 200,000 clones, around 68% of them singletons, with 2.8% in the top ten. The V gene lost 6 bases and the J gene lost 4 bases, with 18 bases spanning the gap. This CDR3 has 15 amino acids. Germline CDR1 is MNHEY and CDR2 is SVGAGI. The J gene is TRBJ1-2, the V gene TRBV6-5; the D gene is possibly TRBD1 (5 bases). The receptor was derived from a woman aged 40 to 50 in good health and CMV-seropositive. The sample was PBMCs. The CDR3 DNA reads TGTGCCAGCAGCCCAGAGCCGACAGACTCCTATGGCTACACCTTC. It yields the protein CASSPEPTDSYGYTF.